The entry that follows covers one T cell receptor beta chain sequence. This entry is derived from a study of blood T cell repertoires in COVID-19. About the study: The analysed material was cDNA or gDNA that came from T cells, B-cell-depleted T cells, or PBMCs.

Profiling relied on immunoSEQ multiplex PCR, and the TCRdb table lists in-frame clones only, not all of them. The sample has around 300,000 clones; under 90% are singletons. V lost 7 bases and J lost 6, with 19 bases in between. CDR1 SGHRS and CDR2 YFSETQ come from the germline V gene. The CDR3 loop spans 14 amino acids. What was sequenced was PBMCs or T cells enriched from blood (not recorded which). V and J are TRBV5-1 and TRBJ1-2, with a weak D call TRBD1 (5 bases). The source is a woman aged 40 to 50 who had recovered from COVID-19. The CDR3 protein is CASSPRGLGDGYTF. The CDR3, as DNA: TGCGCCAGCTCCCCCCGGGGACTTGGGGATGGCTACACCTTC.